The present T cell receptor beta chain was sequenced within a study of T cells expressing NK-cell markers. With the 5' RACE reads reprocessed, TCRdb shows one record per CDR3 protein and no DNA. The sample's table shows 200,000 to 300,000 distinct CDR3 sequences. The TCR comes from a man between 18 and 29 years old in good health. Sequenced: blood T cells: a sorted CD56 or NKG2C T cell subset, CD4+ or CD8+ T cells, or bulk PBMC T cells (not recorded which).

This chain's CDR3 is CSAYKEGPSTDTQYF. V gene TRBV20-1 combines with J gene TRBJ2-3; with no DNA, the TCRdb D assignment of TRBD2 cannot be verified. CDR3 length: 15 residues. Germline CDR1 and CDR2: DFQATT and SNEGSKA (reference sequence).